This T cell receptor beta chain was sequenced during a study of blood T cell repertoires in COVID-19. Study background: Specimens from acute and convalescent COVID-19 originated in the United States, Italy and Spain. The cDNA or gDNA used as material had been derived from T cells, B-cell-depleted T cells, or PBMCs.

How the authors handled the data: Reference gene primer amplification in the assay estimated nucleated cell counts. TCRdb keeps only in-frame clones here, not all; method: immunoSEQ multiplex PCR. V, J and clone size were drawn from that table, and D and trimming were deduced from the DNA. This table has 85,000 to 130,000 clones, roughly 80% appearing once. This CDR3 has 15 residues. Germline V gene sequence: CDR1 LGHNA, CDR2 YSLEER. V lost 0 bases to trimming and J lost 6 bases, with 9 bases between them. The chain is built from TRBV4-3 and TRBJ1-6; D not resolved. The sample consisted of peripheral blood. The receptor's source is a woman older than 75 with active or convalescent COVID-19. The CDR3 DNA follows: TGCGCCAGCAGCCAAGATTATCGCGGTAATTCACCCCTCCACTTT. Residues: CASSQDYRGNSPLHF.